This T cell receptor (beta chain) came from a study of T cell responses to AZD1222 COVID-19 vaccine (dated by TCRdb to about 2021). In terms of the full investigation: A total of 233 trial participants underwent TCR sequencing, of whom about 210 received two doses of AZD1222 and some 26 received two doses of the MenACWY control vaccine. Trial participants were enrolled by age into 18-55, 56-69 and 70-plus year subgroups, with roughly 150, 30 and 60 TCR-sequenced participants respectively. Overall study results and their limits: The 56-69-year group was small, and its depth increase did not reach significance, likely because of low power. Reportedly, almost half of the unique spike-specific TCRs recognized epitopes lying outside the regions that are mutated in the B.1.351 and B.1.1.7 variants. The whole spike protein was spanned by vaccine-associated CD4 TCRs, and dominant responses were seen in regions 160-218 and 743-854. Conclusions about previously exposed vaccinees are limited because only six or seven AZD1222 recipients were SARS-CoV-2 seropositive at baseline. Because no day 14 peak-response samples were available, repertoires were characterized only after the peak T cell response. Participants were mostly white British, with more females than males. The authors suggested clonal diversity may have been underestimated. A significant rise in spike-specific TCR breadth and depth was observed after two AZD1222 doses relative to day 0 and relative to MenACWY recipients.

This clone was seen only once. Its antigen target is currently unknown. The input lacks base qualities; no much larger clone sits a single base away. The CDR3 regions of human TCRbeta chains were analyzed by immunosequencing. Per the original workflow: Repertoire TCRs were matched against a reference library of SARS-CoV-2-specific TCRs generated with the MIRA antigen-specificity platform. Breadth was defined as the fraction of unique TCRs that were SARS-CoV-2-associated, and depth was defined as the fraction of total T cells that were SARS-CoV-2-associated. Using the MIRA data, each spike-specific TCR was assigned both to the spike region to which the TCR was reactive and to a CD4 or CD8 class. Log10-transformed breadth and depth values were compared by one-way ANOVA with Sidak's multiple comparisons tests. The clones in this table, taken by TCRdb from immuneACCESS, are in-frame only. Not every clone is retained; where verified, under half of the shortfall comes from an unresolved V gene, and the cause of the rest is unknown. V, J and clone size are those of that table, while D and trimming were read from the DNA. This sample comprises approximately 210,000 clones, roughly 92% of them detected only once. In total, the top ten clones hold about 3.5% of the sample.

The meaning of the sample's time point label: about 28 days (+/-7) after the second vaccine dose. AZD1222 recipients given second doses at about 4 weeks or at about 12 weeks were pooled, since spike-specific TCR depth and breadth were not found to differ between the two schedules. Samples from vaccinated people were obtained from the UK trials COV001 and COV002, which included a single-blind randomized controlled phase 2/3 trial of AZD1222 (ChAdOx1 nCoV-19) in healthy adults. For TCRbeta chain sequencing, PBMC samples from trial participants were taken at day 0 and at day 28 after the second dose. The receptor was isolated from an adult who received the AZD1222 COVID-19 vaccine. The sequences come from peripheral blood, collected 28 days after the second AZD1222 dose.

The CDR3 reads as follows: CASSPIAGPVDEQFF. Read as DNA, the sequence is TGTGCCAGCAGCCCTATAGCGGGCCCGGTGGATGAGCAGTTCTTC. The sequence joins TRBV7-3 to TRBJ2-1, with 7 bases in between that match TRBD2. Reading the germline V gene gives CDR1 SGHTA and CDR2 FQGTGA. The CDR3, from cysteine to phenylalanine, totals 15 residues. CDR3 DNA is the only sequence kept; it has 45 bases, read in frame from the first base. V ends up 5 bases short and J 8 bases short, with an unmatched junction base count of 12. Joined to the reference TRBV7-3 and TRBJ2-1 proteins, this CDR3 gives the full variable domain: GAGVSQTPSNKVTEKGKYVELRCDPISGHTALYWYRQSLGQGPEFLIYFQGTGAADDSGLPNDRFFAVRPEGSVSTLKIQRTERGDSAVYLCASSPIAGPVDEQFFGPGTRLTVL.